This T cell receptor beta chain was recorded in a study of post-analysis software for immune sequencing data. Study-level information: Disease courses included relapsing-remitting, secondary progressive and progressive-relapsing multiple sclerosis.

On this clonotype itself: The antigen remains unidentified.

Study findings and constraints: Batch-mates among the samples co-clustered strongly by F measure. Compared with controls, patients had more of 4 to 6 TRBV segments, including TRBV5-6, TRBV5-1 and TRBV20-1.

The authors incorporated unique molecular identifiers into the TCR beta cDNA libraries. Input populations of roughly 0.85 to 11 million T cells gave rise to 500,000 to 600,000 cDNA molecules. TCRdb re-called the PCR reads with MiXCR, one entry per CDR3 protein. This table holds approximately 570,000 distinct CDR3 sequences, roughly 46% found once. The CDR3 is 15 residues long. With 10 bases clipped from V and 4 bases from J, the junction kept 14 bases outside the gene matches. Germline assignment: CDR1 ENHRY and CDR2 SYGVKD. Sample: blood. This chain joins TRBV10-3 and TRBJ2-5; 8 nucleotides line up with TRBD1. The receptor was isolated from a girl aged 5-17 years with multiple sclerosis. The CDR3 DNA reads TGTGCCACCTTAAGGACAGGGCCCTCAGGAGAGACCCAGTACTTC. Protein: CATLRTGPSGETQYF.